This T cell receptor (beta chain) was recorded in a study of cytomegalovirus exposure and HLA in healthy donors. Study findings and constraints: Most TCR sequences were seen very rarely across donors, but some public TCRs occurred in many. In most subjects, TCR beta sequences reportedly gave accurate predictions of HLA-A and HLA-B alleles. Analysis was carried out at a later point, and it linked a missense DCLRE1C variant to TCR beta V- and J-gene trimming.

With respect to this clone: The antigen remains undetermined.

Germline lookup yields CDR1 MNHEY and CDR2 SVGAGI. This CDR3 spans 16 amino acids. The V gene end was trimmed by 0 bases and the J gene end by 8 bases; junction bases not matched to a gene: 8. The primer mix had 60 Vbeta and 13 Jbeta primers. Assay: immunoSEQ multiplex PCR; the TCRdb copy retains only in-frame clones and omits some. The table lists 50,000 to 60,000 clones, about three quarters of them singletons. This chain uses TRBV6-5 with TRBJ2-5; 11 bases align to TRBD2. Sequenced sample: PBMCs. The receptor was isolated from a woman in her forties in good health and CMV-seropositive. For the CDR3, the DNA is TGTGCCAGCAGTTACTCGAGGCTAGCGGGGGGTAACACCCAGTACTTC. This gives the protein CASSYSRLAGGNTQYF.